This T cell receptor (beta chain) is from a study of identifying expanded T cells in peripheral blood. The germline gives CDR1 MDHEN, CDR2 SYDVKM. The CDR3 is made up of 15 amino acids. Trimming removed 5 bases from V and 1 base from J, with 12 bases in between. Using immunoSEQ multiplex PCR, the repertoire was profiled, and TCRdb retains in-frame clones only, with some absent. The sample contains tens of thousands of clones, 65% to 90% of which appear only once. Source material: blood. The receptor was derived from a person aged 18 to 70 in good health. The chain joins TRBV28 to TRBJ1-3; D possibly corresponds to TRBD1 (5 bases). The CDR3 DNA sequence: TGTGCCAGCAGTCCCCTCGGGGGTTCTGGAAACACCATATATTTT. Translation gives CASSPLGGSGNTIYF.